This T cell receptor (beta chain) was obtained from a study of T cell clones after liver transplantation. In this sample, this clone turned up a few times. The CDR3 is 14 amino acids. V lost 5 bases, J lost 8 bases, and 8 bases stayed unmatched. Germline loops: CDR1 MNHEY, CDR2 SVGAGI. Assay: immunoSEQ multiplex PCR; the TCRdb copy retains only in-frame clones and omits some. The sample lists 8,000 to 10,000 clones, around 72% occurring once. This specimen consisted of CD8+ T cells from blood, obtained at the approximately 15-month timepoint. The clonotype originates from a human patient who received a liver transplant. The graft donor may account for some of the T cells. The chain couples TRBV6-5 to TRBJ1-4; 7 bases map to TRBD1. CDR3 sequence: CASSKGVTGEKLFF. CDR3 bases: TGTGCCAGCAGTAAGGGGGTGACAGGGGAAAAACTGTTTTTT.